This TCR beta chain was sequenced in a study of blood T cell repertoires in COVID-19. For the study at large: The United States, Italy and Spain supplied acute and convalescent COVID-19 samples. The cDNA or gDNA used as material had been derived from T cells, B-cell-depleted T cells, or PBMCs.

V shed 0 bases and J shed 5 bases, with 6 bases lying between them. Germline V gene sequence: CDR1 LGHNA, CDR2 YSLEER. The CDR3 contains 13 residues. Original processing methods: Amplification from reference gene primers served as the basis for estimated nucleated cell counts. Method: immunoSEQ multiplex PCR; TCRdb's copy keeps in-frame clones and lacks some. V and J calls and clone size come straight from that table; D and trimming were deduced from the DNA. The repertoire consists of 60,000 to 70,000 clones, with roughly 80% occurring once and the leading ten covering more than 6.5%. This chain links TRBV4-3 with TRBJ2-3; no firm D call. Sequences were obtained from peripheral blood. The sequence derives from a man aged 55 to 70 with acute or convalescent COVID-19. The CDR3 protein is CASSQENGDTQYF. The CDR3 coding sequence is TGCGCCAGCAGCCAAGAGAACGGAGATACGCAGTATTTT.